The 15 T cell receptor beta chains below all came from one sample that was sequenced in a study of shared clonotypes between healthy human individuals. Libraries were prepared by immunoSEQ multiplex PCR; TCRdb keeps only in-frame clonotypes and omits some of them. The profile shows about 820,000 clones, 80% to 95% of them singletons. Naive CD8 populations comprised CD45RO-negative cells positively selected for CCR7, excluding terminally differentiated effector memory CD45RA+ cells. Sample: naive CD8+ T cells sorted from blood. These receptors were obtained from a man between 25 and 39 years old in good health.

This clone appeared a single time. The chain combines TRBV30 with TRBJ1-2; D gene unclear. The CDR3 loop spans 14 amino acids. Germline V gives CDR1 GTSNPN, CDR2 SVGIG (reference sequence). The CDR3 region is CAARWVRVSYGYTF. The CDR3 region has the DNA TGTGCTGCCCGCTGGGTGAGGGTTAGCTATGGCTACACCTTC.

The rearrangement joins TRBV9 to TRBJ2-5; the match to TRBD2 covers 9 bases. Germline values: CDR1 SGDLS, CDR2 YYNGEE. Losses at the gene ends were 4 bases for V and 4 bases for J; bases not matched to a gene: 8. The CDR3 length is 15 residues. The CDR3: CASSYPPSGAETQYF. CDR3 coding DNA: TGTGCCAGCAGCTACCCGCCTAGCGGGGCAGAGACCCAGTACTTC.

The rearrangement uses TRBV5-5 and TRBJ1-5, with D unresolved. There are 15 residues in the CDR3. With 0 bases removed from V and 3 bases from J, the gap between germline ends came to 10 bases. Looked up from germline, CDR1 is SGHKS and CDR2 is YYEKEE (reference sequence). The CDR3 nucleotides read TGTGCCAGCAGCTTGGGGACTACAGTCAATCAGCCCCAGCATTTT. Protein sequence: CASSLGTTVNQPQHF.

The chain carries TRBV6-4 and TRBJ2-2; 10 positions match TRBD2. V shed 0 bases and J 6 bases; nucleotides not matched to a gene: 1. CDR1 and CDR2 from the germline V gene are MRHNA and SNTAGT. This CDR3 has 15 residues. In DNA, the CDR3 is TGTGCCAGCAGTGACTCGCTAGCGGGAGCCGGGGAGCTGTTTTTT. Amino acid sequence: CASSDSLAGAGELFF.

This chain links TRBV14 with TRBJ2-3, with D unclear. The germline V gene has CDR1 SGHDN and CDR2 FVKESK. With 10 bases removed from V and 0 bases from J, the gap between germline ends came to 8 bases. This CDR3 is built from 12 residues. The CDR3 DNA sequence: TGTGCCACCTCGGACAGCACAGATACGCAGTATTTT. Amino acid sequence: CATSDSTDTQYF.

This clone was seen once. J is TRBJ2-3 and V is TRBV7-8, with a possible D match to TRBD2 (6 bases). The V end was cut by 1 base, the J end by 0 bases, with 14 bases between. This CDR3 is 17 amino acids long. Germline V gene data show CDR1 as SGHVS and CDR2 as FQNEAQ. CDR3 nucleotide sequence: TGTGCCAGCAGCTTAGTCCTGATAGCGGCTAGCACAGATACGCAGTATTTT. It translates to CASSLVLIAASTDTQYF.

This clone showed up just once. This chain connects TRBV11-2 to TRBJ2-7; D unresolved. V was shortened by 2 bases and J by 7 bases, with 6 bases between the two germline ends. Looked up from germline, CDR1 is SGHAT and CDR2 is FQNNGV. This CDR3 region has 11 residues. CDR3 in amino acids: CASSLLTEQYF. CDR3 in DNA: TGTGCCAGCAGCTTATTGACAGAGCAGTACTTC.

The J gene is TRBJ2-5, the V gene TRBV5-5, with TRBD1 matching over 8 bases. In germline, CDR1 is SGHKS, CDR2 YYEKEE (reference sequence). V lost 4 bases and J lost 14; bases outside the gene matches: 13. The CDR3 is 13 residues long. This CDR3 reads CASSERNRDRTYF. The CDR3 nucleotides read TGTGCCAGCAGCGAGCGGAACCGGGACAGGACTTACTTC. The full variable domain, with the rest looked up from reference TRBV5-5 and TRBJ2-5, is DAGVTQSPTHLIKTRGQQVTLRCSPISGHKSVSWYQQVLGQGPQFIFQYYEKEERGRGNFPDRFSARQFPNYSSELNVNALLLGDSALYLCASSERNRDRTYFGPGTRLLVL.

This clone was recorded only once. This rearrangement joins TRBV27 to TRBJ1-1; maybe TRBD1 (6 bases). The CDR3 consists of 14 residues. V gave up 2 bases and J gave up 4 bases, with 11 bases separating them. CDR1 and CDR2 (germline): MNHEY, SMNVEV (reference sequence). In DNA, the CDR3 is TGTGCCAGCAGTTTAGCCCCAGGGGTCACTGAAGCTTTCTTT. This sequence encodes CASSLAPGVTEAFF.

The chain couples TRBV27 to TRBJ2-6, with 7 bases that match TRBD1. CDR3 length equals 16 residues. CDR1 and CDR2 from the germline V gene are MNHEY and SMNVEV (reference sequence). With V trimmed by 6 bases and J by 9 bases, 14 bases remained unmatched. The CDR3 bases are TGTGCCAGCAGCTTTCGGACAGGACCCCCCCACAACGTCCTGACTTTC. It specifies CASSFRTGPPHNVLTF.

Comment on this clone: Other nucleotide sequences in the sample specify the same CDR3. The chain uses TRBV4-1 and TRBJ1-1, with D uncertain. Trimming took 1 base from V and 4 from J, leaving 7 bases between them. Germline V gene lookup returns CDR1 MGHRA and CDR2 YSYEKL. The CDR3 length is 13 residues. The CDR3 loop is CASSQVGPTEAFF. The CDR3 coding sequence is TGCGCCAGCAGCCAAGTTGGTCCCACTGAAGCTTTCTTT.

This clone was recorded only once. V and J are TRBV29-1 and TRBJ2-2; D perhaps matches TRBD1 (6 bases). Trimming shortened V by 6 bases and J by 7 bases, and 21 bases separated the two germline ends. This CDR3 spans 15 amino acids. Germline lookup yields CDR1 SQVTM and CDR2 ANQGSEA. The CDR3 sequence is CSVLPSGQKGGELFF. CDR3 DNA: TGCAGCGTACTCCCAAGCGGACAGAAGGGCGGGGAGCTGTTTTTT.

DNA of the CDR3: TGTGCCAGCAGCACTAACACTGAAGCTTTCTTT. This gives the protein CASSTNTEAFF. V gene TRBV5-5 combines with J gene TRBJ1-1; D not certain. The germline CDR1 and CDR2 sequences are SGHKS and YYEKEE (reference sequence). This CDR3 has 11 amino acids. V lost 4 bases, J lost 2 bases, and 3 bases lay in between.

The J gene is TRBJ2-7, the V gene TRBV5-4; possibly TRBD2 for D (7 bases). The V and J ends lost 4 bases and 7 bases respectively, with 36 bases between them. The CDR3 loop spans 20 amino acids. The germline V gene has CDR1 SGHNT and CDR2 YYREEE (reference sequence). Written as DNA, the CDR3 is TGTGCCAGCAGCCCCGGAGGACAGTTAAGGGAGGGGACCTGGAGCGGGGAGCAGTACTTC. It specifies CASSPGGQLREGTWSGEQYF.

The genes are TRBV5-6 and TRBJ2-7; D is undetermined. V was cut by 3 bases and J by 3 bases, with 10 bases left in between. This CDR3 is 13 amino acids long. Looked up from germline, CDR1 is SGHDT and CDR2 is YYEEEE. CDR3 nucleotide sequence: TGTGCCAGCAGCTACGGGCAAAACTACGAGCAGTACTTC. This gives the protein CASSYGQNYEQYF. The full variable domain, its missing parts supplied by reference TRBV5-6 and TRBJ2-7, is DAGVTQSPTHLIKTRGQQVTLRCSPKSGHDTVSWYQQALGQGPQFIFQYYEEEERQRGNFPDRFSGHQFPNYSSELNVNALLLGDSALYLCASSYGQNYEQYFGPGTRLTVT.